Shown below are 27 T cell receptor beta chains from a single sample sequenced in a study of Graves' ophthalmopathy and Graves' hyperthyroidism. The TCR beta CDR3 regions underwent amplification from RNA transcripts. First-round RT-PCR relied on HTBI primers, and a second-round multiplex PCR came next. TCRdb reanalysed the multiplex PCR reads using MiXCR and keeps one entry per CDR3 protein. Counted here are some 240,000 distinct CDR3 sequences, around 50% occurring once; the ten biggest clones make up around half. The specimen was peripheral blood. The source of these receptors is an adult man with Graves' ophthalmopathy.

V and J are TRBV29-1 and TRBJ2-7; no clear D gene. V was clipped by 8 bases and J by 3 bases, with 11 bases between them. The germline CDR1 and CDR2 sequences are SQVTM and ANQGSEA. This CDR3 has 11 residues. CDR3 residues: CSSVSGYEQYF. DNA of the CDR3: TGCAGCAGTGTCTCGGGCTACGAGCAGTACTTC.

This clonotype was counted between two and nine times. Sequence at one end of the junction differs from germline and may be a read error. The chain recombines TRBV10-3 with TRBJ2-7, with 11 nucleotides matching TRBD1. This CDR3 comprises 15 residues. Germline lookup yields CDR1 ENHRY and CDR2 SYGVKD. This CDR3 reads CASSLWGQGAYEQYF. CDR3 nucleotide sequence: TGTGCCAGCAGTTTATGGGGACAGGGGGCCTACGAGCAGTACTTC.

The CDR3 is CASSALAGDTYEQYF. In nucleotides, the CDR3 is TGCGCCAGCAGCGCTCTAGCGGGCGATACCTACGAGCAGTACTTC. V usage is TRBV5-1 and J usage is TRBJ2-7; 8 nucleotides agree with TRBD2. The CDR3 extends over 15 amino acids. Germline trimming cut 4 bases from V and 2 bases from J; bases unmatched to any gene: 8. The germline gives CDR1 SGHRS, CDR2 YFSETQ.

The chain recombines TRBV7-9 with TRBJ1-5; 9 bases are a match to TRBD1. V trimming: 3 bases; J trimming: 7 bases; junction bases outside the gene matches: 4. CDR1 is SEHNR, CDR2 FQNEAQ, per germline (reference sequence). The CDR3 covers 14 residues. CDR3 sequence: CASSFSTGGQPQHF. The CDR3 DNA follows: TGTGCCAGCAGCTTTTCCACAGGGGGCCAGCCCCAGCATTTT. Supplemented by reference TRBV7-9 and TRBJ1-5, the full variable domain reads DTGVSQNPRHKITKRGQNVTFRCDPISEHNRLYWYRQTLGQGPEFLTYFQNEAQLEKSRLLSDRFSAERPKGSFSTLEIQRTEQGDSAMYLCASSFSTGGQPQHFGDGTRLSIL.

This clonotype occurred a few times. The chain uses TRBV7-8 and TRBJ2-5; 8 bases match TRBD1. Germline CDR1 and CDR2: SGHVS and FQNEAQ. This CDR3 comprises 14 residues. After removal of 0 bases from V and 5 bases from J, the junction contained 2 bases not matched to a gene. The DNA of the CDR3 is TGTGCCAGCAGCTTAGCTCCAGGGGGCGAGACCCAGTACTTC. It encodes CASSLAPGGETQYF.

J is TRBJ2-7 and V is TRBV6-9, with TRBD1 as a possible D gene (5 bases). Per germline, CDR1 MNHGY and CDR2 SVAAGI. This CDR3 comprises 15 residues. Trimming took off 11 bases at V and 2 bases at J, with 22 bases between the two ends. The CDR3, as DNA: TGTGCCCGCCACGTGGCCATCCAGGGTACCTACGAGCAGTACTTC. Translated, it gives CARHVAIQGTYEQYF.

The V gene is TRBV6-5, the J gene TRBJ1-3; D remains unclear. The CDR3 totals 15 residues. Germline CDR1 and CDR2: MNHEY and SVGAGI. V lost 7 bases to trimming and J lost 1 base, with 14 bases between them. CDR3 in DNA: TGTGCCAGCAATGCGGCCCCGGGATCTGGAAACACCATATATTTT. Protein sequence: CASNAAPGSGNTIYF.

CDR3 amino acids: CASSIWGQNTGELFF. CDR3 in DNA: TGTGCCAGTAGTATCTGGGGACAGAACACCGGGGAGCTGTTTTTT. The chain carries TRBV19 and TRBJ2-2; a weak D match, TRBD1 (6 bases). Trimming cost V 3 bases and J 1 base, with 9 bases left between them. Germline CDR1 reads LNHDA; CDR2 reads SQIVND (reference sequence). The CDR3 totals 15 residues.

V is TRBV9 and J is TRBJ1-4; 8 bases match TRBD1. V gave up 0 bases and J gave up 7 bases; unmatched junction bases: 8. The CDR3 is made up of 16 amino acids. Per the germline V gene, CDR1 is SGDLS and CDR2 is YYNGEE. The CDR3 spells CASSVGLGTGSEKLFF. DNA of the CDR3: TGTGCCAGCAGCGTAGGACTTGGGACAGGTTCTGAAAAACTGTTTTTT.

The chain couples TRBV2 to TRBJ2-7; D might be TRBD2 (5 bases). CDR1 and CDR2 (germline): SNHLY, FYNNEI. Trimming stripped 7 bases from V and 4 bases from J, with 14 bases between. The CDR3 has 13 amino acids. The DNA for the CDR3 is TGTGCCAGCACCCCCGGGCGAGGGTACGAGCAGTACTTC. It codes for CASTPGRGYEQYF. The full variable domain, its missing parts supplied by reference TRBV2 and TRBJ2-7, is EPEVTQTPSHQVTQMGQEVILRCVPISNHLYFYWYRQILGQKVEFLVSFYNNEISEKSEIFDDQFSVERPDGSNFTLKIRSTKLEDSAMYFCASTPGRGYEQYFGPGTRLTVT.

This clonotype was counted once. The chain is built from TRBV20-1 and TRBJ2-7; no clear D gene. The CDR3 extends over 17 amino acids. Germline CDR1 and CDR2: DFQATT and SNEGSKA (reference sequence). Trimming took off 1 base at V and 7 bases at J, with 26 bases between the two ends. CDR3 protein: CSARGLRIGMNTEEQYF. CDR3 DNA sequence: TGCAGTGCTAGAGGACTCAGAATAGGCATGAACACTGAAGAGCAGTACTTC.

The chain employs TRBV19 and TRBJ1-1; D remains unclear. Trimming took 0 bases from V and 14 from J, leaving 22 bases between them. The CDR3 has 15 amino acids. The germline CDR1 and CDR2 sequences are LNHDA and SQIVND (reference sequence). The CDR3: CASSIEKGNYNEQFF. CDR3 DNA sequence: TGTGCCAGTAGTATAGAAAAGGGTAACTACAATGAGCAGTTCTTT.

The chain carries TRBV3-1 and TRBJ2-5; 7 nucleotides match TRBD2. V shed 7 bases and J 5 bases; nucleotides not matched to a gene: 7. The germline V gene encodes CDR1 LGHDT and CDR2 YNNKEL (reference sequence). This CDR3 is built from 13 residues. CDR3 coding DNA: TGTGCCAGCACCTCGGGACTAACGGAGACCCAGTACTTC. Translating it yields CASTSGLTETQYF.

The chain combines TRBV20-1 with TRBJ2-5; D call uncertain. The V gene lost 4 bases and the J gene lost 3 bases, with 9 bases spanning the gap. From germline, CDR1 is DFQATT and CDR2 SNEGSKA (reference sequence). CDR3 length: 12 residues. As DNA, the CDR3 is TGCAGTGCTACAGCGCCTAAAGAGACCCAGTACTTC. Protein sequence: CSATAPKETQYF.

V gene TRBV7-9 combines with J gene TRBJ2-7; possible D gene TRBD2, 6 bases. CDR1 is SEHNR, CDR2 FQNEAQ, per germline (reference sequence). V was cut by 3 bases and J by 0 bases, with 12 bases left in between. The CDR3 consists of 15 residues. The CDR3 loop reads CASSFGDGSSYEQYF. In DNA form, the CDR3 reads TGTGCCAGCAGCTTTGGGGACGGGAGCTCCTACGAGCAGTACTTC.

Concerning this clonotype itself: The junction and the germline gene differ at one end; a read error may be behind it. The chain recombines TRBV7-3 with TRBJ1-2, with TRBD1 identical over 9 bases. Germline V gives CDR1 SGHTA, CDR2 FQGTGA. The CDR3 extends over 15 amino acids. The DNA of the CDR3 is TGCGCCAGCAGCCTGACAGGGGGTAGCGGCTATGGCTACACCTTC. This codes for CASSLTGGSGYGYTF.

Turning to this clonotype: This may be a read error, as it is one base from a much larger clone. The chain is built from TRBV29-1 and TRBJ1-2; 11 bases fit TRBD1. This CDR3 spans 13 amino acids. J was trimmed by 8 bases and V by 7 bases; bases with no gene match: 9. Germline CDR1 is SQVTM and CDR2 is ANQGSEA. CDR3 nucleotides: TGCAGCGCCCGGGACAGGGGGTCGGGCGGCTACACCTTC. Amino acids: CSARDRGSGGYTF.

The chain has TRBV7-2 and TRBJ2-2, with D perhaps matching TRBD1 or TRBD2 (6 bases each). CDR3 length equals 16 residues. The ends were cut back, 2 bases at V and 2 bases at J, with 12 bases in the middle. The germline gives CDR1 SGHTA, CDR2 FQGNSA. In nucleotides, the CDR3 is TGTGCCAGCAGCTTATTCCCGGGGGCCAACACCGGGGAGCTGTTTTTT. This codes for CASSLFPGANTGELFF.

To note about this clonotype: An end of the junction does not agree with germline; a read error may underlie this. The gene calls are TRBV10-3 and TRBJ1-1, with 7 bases aligning to TRBD1. The CDR3 sequence is 18 residues long. Germline CDR1 is ENHRY and CDR2 is SYGVKD. The CDR3 region is CASSEIIKGRQGRTEAFF. In DNA, the CDR3 is TGTGCCAGCAGTGAAATCATAAAAGGTCGACAGGGAAGGACTGAAGCTTTCTTT.

This chain joins TRBV5-6 and TRBJ2-5; possible D gene TRBD2, 7 bases. CDR1 is SGHDT and CDR2 is YYEEEE in the germline V gene. The V gene lost 4 bases and the J gene lost 4 bases, with 17 bases spanning the gap. This CDR3 spans 15 amino acids. The CDR3 DNA sequence: TGTGCCAGCAGCCGTCGATCGGGGGGCCCAGAGACCCAGTACTTC. Protein sequence: CASSRRSGGPETQYF.

The V call is TRBV12-3 or TRBV12-4, the J call TRBJ2-5; possible D gene TRBD2, 6 bases. This CDR3 is 12 amino acids long. V was pared by 9 bases and J by 5 bases, with 13 bases between. CDR3 nucleotides: TGTGCCAGTGGCGGAGGGAGGGAGACCCAGTACTTC. It is translated as CASGGGRETQYF.

V is TRBV20-1 and J is TRBJ1-2, with TRBD1 as a possible D gene (5 bases). The CDR3 consists of 11 residues. Trimming shortened V by 6 bases and J by 11 bases, and 16 bases separated the two germline ends. CDR1 DFQATT and CDR2 SNEGSKA come from the germline V gene (reference sequence). The CDR3 DNA sequence: TGCAGTGCCCGGACTAGCGGGGGTTACACCTTC. As protein: CSARTSGGYTF.

The V gene is TRBV7-2, the J gene TRBJ2-7; D is perhaps TRBD1 (6 bases). From germline, CDR1 is SGHTA and CDR2 FQGNSA. The CDR3 has 13 residues. Trimming left V 6 bases short and J 6 bases short, with 15 bases between. CDR3 in amino acids: CASSVLGRGEQYF. The CDR3 DNA is TGTGCCAGCAGTGTATTAGGCAGGGGCGAGCAGTACTTC.

The chain couples TRBV20-1 to TRBJ1-2; D uncertain. The germline CDR1 and CDR2 sequences are DFQATT and SNEGSKA (reference sequence). Trimming took 3 bases from V and 2 from J, leaving 4 bases between them. The CDR3 extends over 11 amino acids. This chain's CDR3 is CSARENYGYTF. The CDR3 coding sequence is TGCAGTGCTAGGGAGAACTATGGCTACACCTTC.

The chain uses TRBV12-3 or TRBV12-4 and TRBJ1-2; TRBD1 matches at 9 bases. V gave up 1 base and J gave up 6 bases; unmatched junction bases: 3. The CDR3 length is 14 residues. Written as DNA, the CDR3 is TGTGCCAGCAGTTTAGGGACAGGGGCGGATGGCTACACCTTC. Encoded protein: CASSLGTGADGYTF.

V gene TRBV6-5 combines with J gene TRBJ2-7, with 7 bases fitting TRBD1. Germline lookup yields CDR1 MNHEY and CDR2 SVGAGI. This CDR3 spans 14 amino acids. V gave up 6 bases and J gave up 6 bases; unmatched junction bases: 11. The chain's CDR3 is CASRSQGRGSEQYF. CDR3 nucleotides: TGTGCCAGCAGGTCTCAGGGCAGGGGGTCCGAGCAGTACTTC.

This chain connects TRBV12-3 or TRBV12-4 to TRBJ1-1, with a tentative D call TRBD1 (6 bases). This CDR3 contains 14 residues. V dropped 0 bases and J dropped 7 bases, with 12 bases sitting between them. The CDR3 sequence is CASSLAYRVNEAFF. DNA of the CDR3: TGTGCCAGCAGTTTAGCCTACAGGGTTAATGAAGCTTTCTTT.